The clone carrying this T cell receptor (beta chain) was seen repeatedly, ten times or more. What it recognizes is unknown. TCRdb re-analysed the 5' RACE reads in MiXCR, keeping a single row per CDR3 protein. The sample lists around 570,000 distinct CDR3 sequences; 9.6% were seen once. The data belong to a study of identical twins. Findings of the study overall: Some out-of-frame alpha sequences were shared by twins, and these showed excess low generation probability. The models systematically underestimated how much out-of-frame TCR alpha was shared in monozygotic twins.

The ends lost 4 bases at V and 6 bases at J; junction bases unmatched: 5. Germline-derived CDR1 and CDR2 are MDHEN and SYDVKM. There are 14 residues in the CDR3. This same sample was also part of a study on yellow fever vaccine responses in identical twins. Per that study: Twins' vaccine T cell responses were reported to seem partly convergent and partly personalized.

The sequenced sample consisted of PBMCs. The sequence derives from a woman under 30 in good health. The chain uses TRBV28 and TRBJ2-7; TRBD1 matches 11 bases. CDR3 bases: TGTGCCAGCAGTTCCGGGACAGGGGGTTTCGAGCAGTACTTC. This codes for CASSSGTGGFEQYF.